Shown below are 12 T cell receptor beta chains from a single sample sequenced in a study of OX40 agonist ivuxolimab in advanced cancers. The protocol was immunoSEQ multiplex PCR, while the TCRdb copy is restricted to in-frame clones and leaves out a portion. The sample holds about 12,000 clones, approximately 80% seen once. Material: CD4+ or CD8+ T cells sorted from blood, obtained in a trial of the OX40 agonist ivuxolimab. Every receptor here comes from an adult with an advanced solid tumor such as melanoma, head and neck, liver or kidney cancer.

This chain connects TRBV14 to TRBJ2-3; 13 bases line up with TRBD2. J lost 6 bases, V lost 3 bases, and 9 bases had no gene match. This CDR3 contains 17 residues. Germline values: CDR1 SGHDN, CDR2 FVKESK. CDR3 loop: CASSHEELAGGLDTQYF. The CDR3 DNA follows: TGTGCCAGCAGCCATGAGGAACTAGCGGGGGGGCTTGATACGCAGTATTTT.

This clone was counted once. The chain uses TRBV2 and TRBJ2-1; unclear D gene. With 3 bases removed from V and 3 bases from J, the gap between germline ends came to 6 bases. The CDR3 length is 13 residues. The germline V gene has CDR1 SNHLY and CDR2 FYNNEI. CDR3 bases: TGTGCCAGCAGTGATCGCGGCTACAATGAGCAGTTCTTC. Amino acid sequence: CASSDRGYNEQFF.

The gene calls are TRBV7-3 and TRBJ2-7, with D uncertain. V was shortened by 2 bases and J by 7 bases, with 15 bases between the two germline ends. The CDR3 has 14 amino acids. Germline V gene data show CDR1 as SGHTA and CDR2 as FQGTGA. The CDR3 DNA is TGTGCCAGCAGCTTACCCGGACCCCTTCAGGAGCAGTACTTC. It translates to CASSLPGPLQEQYF.

The V and J genes are TRBV6-1 and TRBJ2-6; D is possibly TRBD1 (6 bases). Germline CDR1 reads MNHNS; CDR2 reads SASEGT. This CDR3 is built from 19 residues. The ends were cut back, 2 bases at V and 0 bases at J, with 17 bases in the middle. The chain's CDR3 is CASSEHPWDTSSGANVLTF. The CDR3 DNA is TGTGCCAGCAGTGAACATCCTTGGGACACCTCCTCTGGGGCCAACGTCCTGACTTTC.

The chain is built from TRBV27 and TRBJ2-7; no clear D gene. Germline CDR1 reads MNHEY; CDR2 reads SMNVEV (reference sequence). V shed 6 bases and J shed 1 base, with 13 bases lying between them. This CDR3 contains 14 residues. The CDR3 DNA reads TGTGCCAGCAGCCCTGTGGCGGATTCCTACGAGCAGTACTTC. Its protein is CASSPVADSYEQYF.

The table lists this clone with a count of one. V and J are TRBV7-9 and TRBJ1-1; no clear D gene. Trimming cost V 5 bases and J 0 bases, with 16 bases left between them. The length of the CDR3 is 16 residues. The germline gives CDR1 SEHNR, CDR2 FQNEAQ (reference sequence). The CDR3 sequence: CASSAFRPRMNTEAFF. The DNA of the CDR3 is TGTGCCAGCAGCGCCTTCCGACCGAGAATGAACACTGAAGCTTTCTTT.

The rearrangement uses TRBV5-6 and TRBJ1-1; D unresolved. V was shortened by 4 bases and J by 6 bases, with 10 bases between the two germline ends. Germline lookup yields CDR1 SGHDT and CDR2 YYEEEE. The CDR3 runs to 12 residues. DNA of the CDR3: TGTGCCAGCAGCATCGGAAGGGCTGAAGCTTTCTTT. It specifies CASSIGRAEAFF.

The chain employs TRBV19 and TRBJ2-2; D call uncertain. The length of the CDR3 is 15 residues. The germline gives CDR1 LNHDA, CDR2 SQIVND (reference sequence). Trimming shortened V by 3 bases and J by 0 bases, and 8 bases separated the two germline ends. Written as DNA, the CDR3 is TGTGCCAGTAGTATGTGGAGAACGAACACCGGGGAGCTGTTTTTT. This translates into CASSMWRTNTGELFF.

V usage is TRBV5-8 and J usage is TRBJ2-7; no clear D gene. The germline V gene has CDR1 SGHTS and CDR2 YDEGEE. Trimming shortened V by 2 bases and J by 0 bases, and 0 bases separated the two germline ends. CDR3 length equals 11 residues. CDR3 coding DNA: TGTGCCAGCAGCTTCTCCTACGAGCAGTACTTC. It yields the protein CASSFSYEQYF.

The V gene is TRBV18, the J gene TRBJ2-7, with D unresolved. Germline loops: CDR1 KGHSH, CDR2 LQKENI. The V end was cut by 3 bases, the J end by 0 bases, with 9 bases between. There are 14 residues in the CDR3. The CDR3 spells CASSPLSDSYEQYF. The CDR3 DNA is TGTGCCAGCTCACCCCTCTCAGACTCCTACGAGCAGTACTTC.

The chain is built from TRBV5-5 and TRBJ2-2; perhaps TRBD2 as D (6 bases). The germline V gene encodes CDR1 SGHKS and CDR2 YYEKEE (reference sequence). The germline V and J ends were trimmed by 7 bases and 4 bases, with 20 bases remaining between them. The CDR3 is 16 residues long. CDR3 region: CASSSWGVGVTGELFF. The CDR3 DNA is TGTGCCAGCTCCTCTTGGGGGGTAGGAGTCACCGGGGAGCTGTTTTTT.

This clone has more than one count but fewer than ten. The J gene is TRBJ1-2, the V gene TRBV2, with D perhaps TRBD1 (6 bases). The CDR3 sequence is 13 residues long. Germline V gene lookup returns CDR1 SNHLY and CDR2 FYNNEI. V shed 8 bases and J shed 4 bases, with 14 bases lying between them. The CDR3 loop reads CASCRDTLYGYTF. The CDR3 DNA sequence: TGTGCCAGCTGCCGGGACACCCTCTATGGCTACACCTTC. Complete variable domain (other parts from reference TRBV2 and TRBJ1-2): EPEVTQTPSHQVTQMGQEVILRCVPISNHLYFYWYRQILGQKVEFLVSFYNNEISEKSEIFDDQFSVERPDGSNFTLKIRSTKLEDSAMYFCASCRDTLYGYTFGSGTRLTVV.